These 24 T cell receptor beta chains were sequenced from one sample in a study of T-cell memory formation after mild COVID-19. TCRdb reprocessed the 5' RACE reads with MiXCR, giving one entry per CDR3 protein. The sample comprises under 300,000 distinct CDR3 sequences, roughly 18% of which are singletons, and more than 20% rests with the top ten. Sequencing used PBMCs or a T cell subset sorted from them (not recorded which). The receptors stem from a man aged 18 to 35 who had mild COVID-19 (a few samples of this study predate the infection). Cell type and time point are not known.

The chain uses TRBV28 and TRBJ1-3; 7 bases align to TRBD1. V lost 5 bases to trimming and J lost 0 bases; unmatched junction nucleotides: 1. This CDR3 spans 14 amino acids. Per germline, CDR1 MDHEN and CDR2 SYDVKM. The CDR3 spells CASSDRDSGNTIYF. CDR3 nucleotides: TGTGCCAGCAGTGACAGGGACTCTGGAAACACCATATATTTT.

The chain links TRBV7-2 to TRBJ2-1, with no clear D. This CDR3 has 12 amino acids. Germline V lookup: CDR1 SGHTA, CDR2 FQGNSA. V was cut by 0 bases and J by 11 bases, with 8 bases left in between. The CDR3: CASSLALGKQFF. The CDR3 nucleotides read TGTGCCAGCAGCTTAGCCCTGGGAAAGCAGTTCTTC.

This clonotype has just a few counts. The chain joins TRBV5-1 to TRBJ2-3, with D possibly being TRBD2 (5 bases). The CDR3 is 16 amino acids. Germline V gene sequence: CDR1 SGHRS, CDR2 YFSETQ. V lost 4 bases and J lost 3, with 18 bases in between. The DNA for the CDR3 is TGCGCCAGCAGCCCCGGGCCCTCATCGGGGACAGATACGCAGTATTTT. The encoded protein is CASSPGPSSGTDTQYF.

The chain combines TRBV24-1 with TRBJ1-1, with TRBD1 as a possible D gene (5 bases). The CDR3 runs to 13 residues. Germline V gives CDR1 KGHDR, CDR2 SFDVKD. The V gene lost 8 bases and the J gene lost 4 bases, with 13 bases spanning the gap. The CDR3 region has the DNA TGTGCCACCACGCAAGGGGCGGGCACTGAAGCTTTCTTT. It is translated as CATTQGAGTEAFF.

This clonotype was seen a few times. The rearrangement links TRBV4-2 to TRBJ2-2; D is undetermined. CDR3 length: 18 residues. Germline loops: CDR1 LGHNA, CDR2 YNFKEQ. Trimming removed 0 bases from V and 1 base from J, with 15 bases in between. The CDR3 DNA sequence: TGTGCCAGCAGCCAAGATGGGCCTGAGTCGATGAACACCGGGGAGCTGTTTTTT. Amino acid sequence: CASSQDGPESMNTGELFF.

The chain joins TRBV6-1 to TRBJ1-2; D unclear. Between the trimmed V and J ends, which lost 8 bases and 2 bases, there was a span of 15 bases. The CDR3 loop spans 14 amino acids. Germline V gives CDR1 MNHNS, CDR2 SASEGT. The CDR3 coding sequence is TGTGCCAGCCCTGGCCGGGGTTGGAACTATGGCTACACCTTC. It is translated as CASPGRGWNYGYTF.

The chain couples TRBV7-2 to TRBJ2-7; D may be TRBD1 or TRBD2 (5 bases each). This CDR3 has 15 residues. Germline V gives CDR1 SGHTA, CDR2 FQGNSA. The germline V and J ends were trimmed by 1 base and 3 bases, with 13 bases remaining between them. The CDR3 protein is CASSLGWQGRYEQYF. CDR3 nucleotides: TGTGCCAGCAGCTTAGGCTGGCAGGGACGCTACGAGCAGTACTTC.

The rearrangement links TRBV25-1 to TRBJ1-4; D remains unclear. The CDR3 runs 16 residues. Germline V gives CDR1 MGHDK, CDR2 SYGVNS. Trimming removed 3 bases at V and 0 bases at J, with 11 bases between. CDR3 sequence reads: CASSEASVATNEKLFF. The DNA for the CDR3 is TGTGCCAGCAGTGAGGCGTCGGTTGCAACTAATGAAAAACTGTTTTTT. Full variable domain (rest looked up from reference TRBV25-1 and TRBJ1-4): EADIYQTPRYLVIGTGKKITLECSQTMGHDKMYWYQQDPGMELHLIHYSYGVNSTEKGDLSSESTVSRIRTEHFPLTLESARPSHTSQYLCASSEASVATNEKLFFGSGTQLSVL.

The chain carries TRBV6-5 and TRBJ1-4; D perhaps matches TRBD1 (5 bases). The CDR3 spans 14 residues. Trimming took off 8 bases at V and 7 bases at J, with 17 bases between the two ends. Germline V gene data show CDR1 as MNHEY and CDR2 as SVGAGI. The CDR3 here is CASGRDGGSEKLFF. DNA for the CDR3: TGTGCCAGCGGAAGGGACGGGGGAAGTGAAAAACTGTTTTTT.

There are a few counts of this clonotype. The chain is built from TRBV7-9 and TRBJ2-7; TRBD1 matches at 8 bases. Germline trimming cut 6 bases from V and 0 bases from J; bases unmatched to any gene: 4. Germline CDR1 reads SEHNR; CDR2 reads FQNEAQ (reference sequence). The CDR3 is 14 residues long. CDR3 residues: CASRTGASSYEQYF. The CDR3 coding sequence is TGTGCCAGCAGGACAGGGGCCAGCTCCTACGAGCAGTACTTC.

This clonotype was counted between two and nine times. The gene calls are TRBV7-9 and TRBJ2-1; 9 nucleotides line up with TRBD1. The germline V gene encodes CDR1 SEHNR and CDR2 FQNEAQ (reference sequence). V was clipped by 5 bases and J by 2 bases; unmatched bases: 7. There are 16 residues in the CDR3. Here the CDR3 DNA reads TGTGCCAGCAGCCCCCTTGGGACAGGGACCTACAATGAGCAGTTCTTC. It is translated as CASSPLGTGTYNEQFF.

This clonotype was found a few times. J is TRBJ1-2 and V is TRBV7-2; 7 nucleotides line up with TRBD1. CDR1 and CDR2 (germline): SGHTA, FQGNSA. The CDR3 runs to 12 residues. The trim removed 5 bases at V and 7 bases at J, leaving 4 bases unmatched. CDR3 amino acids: CASSTGVVGYTF. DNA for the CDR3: TGTGCCAGCAGCACAGGGGTGGTTGGCTACACCTTC.

Written as DNA, the CDR3 is TGTGCCAGCAGTTTTTTGGGTGGGCAGTATTTT. Residues: CASSFLGGQYF. The gene calls are TRBV27 and TRBJ2-3; D is unresolved. Germline V gene data show CDR1 as MNHEY and CDR2 as SMNVEV (reference sequence). V was shortened by 3 bases and J by 11 bases, with 9 bases between the two germline ends. The CDR3 totals 11 residues.

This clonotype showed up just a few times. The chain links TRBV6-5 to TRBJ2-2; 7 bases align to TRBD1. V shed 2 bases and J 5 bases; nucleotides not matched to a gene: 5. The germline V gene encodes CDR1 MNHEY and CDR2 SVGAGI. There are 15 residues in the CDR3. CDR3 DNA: TGTGCCAGCAGTTACCGGCAGGGGGTAACCGGGGAGCTGTTTTTT. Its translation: CASSYRQGVTGELFF.

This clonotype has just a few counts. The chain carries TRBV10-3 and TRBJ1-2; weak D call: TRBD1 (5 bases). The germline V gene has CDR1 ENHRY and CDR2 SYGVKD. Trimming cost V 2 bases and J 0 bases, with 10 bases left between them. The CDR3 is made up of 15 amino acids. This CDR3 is CAISERGPANYGYTF. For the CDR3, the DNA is TGTGCCATCAGTGAGAGGGGTCCAGCTAACTATGGCTACACCTTC.

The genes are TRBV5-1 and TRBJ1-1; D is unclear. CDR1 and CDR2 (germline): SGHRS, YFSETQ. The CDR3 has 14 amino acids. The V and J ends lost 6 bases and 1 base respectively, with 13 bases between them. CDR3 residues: CASTHFLWNTEAFF. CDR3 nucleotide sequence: TGCGCCAGCACCCATTTCTTGTGGAACACTGAAGCTTTCTTT.

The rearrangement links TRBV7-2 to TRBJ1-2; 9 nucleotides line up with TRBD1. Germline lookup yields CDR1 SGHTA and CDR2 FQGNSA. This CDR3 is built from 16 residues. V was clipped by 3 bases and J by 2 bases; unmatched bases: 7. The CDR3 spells CASSLNTGGANYGYTF. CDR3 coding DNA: TGTGCCAGCAGCTTGAATACAGGGGGCGCGAACTATGGCTACACCTTC.

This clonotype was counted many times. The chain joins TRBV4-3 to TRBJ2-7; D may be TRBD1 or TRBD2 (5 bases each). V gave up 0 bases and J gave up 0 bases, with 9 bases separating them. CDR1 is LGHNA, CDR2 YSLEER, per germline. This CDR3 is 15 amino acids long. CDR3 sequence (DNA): TGCGCCAGCAGCCAAGAAGAGGGGAGCTCCTACGAGCAGTACTTC. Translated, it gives CASSQEEGSSYEQYF.

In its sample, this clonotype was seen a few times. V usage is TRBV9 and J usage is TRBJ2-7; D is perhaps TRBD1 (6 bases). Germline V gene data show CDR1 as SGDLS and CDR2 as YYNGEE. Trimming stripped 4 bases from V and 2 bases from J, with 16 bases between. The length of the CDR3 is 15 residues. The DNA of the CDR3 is TGTGCCAGCAGCCAGGACAGCATACCTACCTACGAGCAGTACTTC. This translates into CASSQDSIPTYEQYF.

CDR3 DNA sequence: TGTGCCAGCAGTTACTCTGAGGTAGATGGCTACACCTTC. Protein sequence: CASSYSEVDGYTF. The gene calls are TRBV6-5 and TRBJ1-2; no definite D call. CDR1 MNHEY and CDR2 SVGAGI come from the germline V gene. Deletions cut 0 bases from V and 6 bases from J, with 8 bases between. This CDR3 is 13 amino acids long.

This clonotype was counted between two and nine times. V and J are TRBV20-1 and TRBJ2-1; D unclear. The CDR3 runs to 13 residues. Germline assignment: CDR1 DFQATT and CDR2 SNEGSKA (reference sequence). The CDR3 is CSAPRRNNNEQFF. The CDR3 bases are TGCAGCGCGCCCCGGCGCAACAACAATGAGCAGTTCTTC.

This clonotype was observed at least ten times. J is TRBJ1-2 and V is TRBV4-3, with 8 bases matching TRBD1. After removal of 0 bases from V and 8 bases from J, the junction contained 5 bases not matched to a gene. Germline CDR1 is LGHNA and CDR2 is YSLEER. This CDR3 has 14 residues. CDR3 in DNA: TGCGCCAGCAGCCAAGAGGCCGGGACAGGAGGCTACACCTTC. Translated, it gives CASSQEAGTGGYTF.

CDR3 DNA sequence: TGTGCCAGCAGCTCGGGGGGCCACACTGAAGCTTTCTTT. It specifies CASSSGGHTEAFF. V usage is TRBV7-3 and J usage is TRBJ1-1; possible D gene TRBD1, 6 bases. CDR1 SGHTA and CDR2 FQGTGA come from the germline V gene. With 4 bases removed from V and 3 bases from J, the gap between germline ends came to 9 bases. The CDR3 length is 13 residues.

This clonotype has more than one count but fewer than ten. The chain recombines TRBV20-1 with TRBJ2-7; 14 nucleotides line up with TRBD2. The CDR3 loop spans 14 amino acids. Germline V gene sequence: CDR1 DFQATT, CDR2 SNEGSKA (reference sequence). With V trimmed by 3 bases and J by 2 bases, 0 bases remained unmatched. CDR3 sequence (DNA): TGCAGTGCTAGGGGACTAGCGGGGGCCTACGAGCAGTACGTC. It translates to CSARGLAGAYEQYV.